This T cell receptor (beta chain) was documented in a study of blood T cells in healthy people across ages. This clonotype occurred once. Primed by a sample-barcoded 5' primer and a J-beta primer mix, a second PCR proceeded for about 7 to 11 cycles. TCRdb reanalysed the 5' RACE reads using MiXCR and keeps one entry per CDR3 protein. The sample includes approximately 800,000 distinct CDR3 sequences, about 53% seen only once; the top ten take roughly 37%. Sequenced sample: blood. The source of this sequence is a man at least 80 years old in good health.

The CDR3 nucleotides read TGTGCCAGCAGCCACAGGGGGCTAGGACAGGAGACCCAGTACTTC. It translates to CASSHRGLGQETQYF. The chain has TRBV6-2 or TRBV6-3 and TRBJ2-5, with TRBD1 matching 9 bases. V was clipped by 6 bases and J by 5 bases; unmatched bases: 10. The CDR3 sequence is 15 residues long. Looked up from germline, CDR1 is MNHEY and CDR2 is SVGEGT.